This TCR beta chain appears in the sequencing data of a study of T cell responses to AZD1222 COVID-19 vaccine. Note on this clone: Its antigen remains unidentified.

Generated by immunoSEQ multiplex PCR, the TCRdb table keeps only in-frame clones and is missing some. The sample gives 90,000 to 100,000 clones, around 89% of which show up once; approximately 7.5% is in the top ten. Germline CDR1 reads MDHEN; CDR2 reads SYDVKM. The CDR3 runs 11 residues. Trimming left V 6 bases short and J 2 bases short, with 4 bases between. The study, taken as a whole, reports: Once two AZD1222 doses were given, Spike-specific TCR breadth and depth went up. Baseline seropositivity characterized only a handful of AZD1222 recipients. Unmutated variant regions reportedly attract nearly half of all spike-specific TCRs.

Sequenced material: peripheral blood, taken on day 0 of AZD1222 vaccination. V gene TRBV28 combines with J gene TRBJ2-5; no clear D. The TCR was taken from an adult in good health. CDR3 loop: CASRKQETQYF. The CDR3 DNA follows: TGTGCCAGCAGAAAACAAGAGACCCAGTACTTC.